The 2 T cell receptor beta chains below come from one sample, sequenced in a study of T cells in localized non-small cell lung cancer. Profiled with immunoSEQ multiplex PCR; TCRdb holds only in-frame clones, not every one. The sample lists 43,000 or so clones, 91% seen once, with approximately 10% in the top ten. The sequenced sample was PBMCs, obtained before any cancer treatment. These receptors came from a woman aged 35 to 69 with stage II lung adenocarcinoma.

The gene calls are TRBV6-5 and TRBJ2-7; D ambiguous. The germline V gene has CDR1 MNHEY and CDR2 SVGAGI. The length of the CDR3 is 13 residues. With 10 bases removed from V and 2 bases from J, the gap between germline ends came to 15 bases. The CDR3 DNA reads TGTGCCACCCGCGAGAGTGGGACCTACGAGCAGTACTTC. Translating gives CATRESGTYEQYF.

V and J are TRBV11-2 and TRBJ2-1; 8 bases line up with TRBD2. Germline V gives CDR1 SGHAT, CDR2 FQNNGV. The CDR3 spans 16 residues. V was pared by 4 bases and J by 5 bases, with 10 bases of the junction left unmatched. CDR3 coding DNA: TGTGCCAGCAGCTATAGCGGGGCTGGGGGTGACAATGAGCAGTTCTTC. It codes for CASSYSGAGGDNEQFF.